The 25 T cell receptor beta chains listed next were all sequenced from one sample in a study of T cell responses to AZD1222 COVID-19 vaccine. Clones were sequenced by immunoSEQ multiplex PCR, and TCRdb holds only the in-frame ones, with some missing. Of roughly 120,000 clones in the sample, about 92% are singletons; the top ten hold 2.5% to 3.5%. The starting material was peripheral blood, obtained on day 0 of AZD1222 vaccination. Receptors were obtained from an adult in good health.

The chain is built from TRBV28 and TRBJ1-3; possible D gene TRBD1, 5 bases. V was trimmed by 3 bases and J by 5 bases, leaving 17 bases between them. The V gene's germline CDR1 is MDHEN and CDR2 SYDVKM. This CDR3 is built from 16 residues. In nucleotides, the CDR3 is TGTGCCAGCAGTTTCAATTTGGAGGGGCCTAGAAACACCATATATTTT. Its protein product is CASSFNLEGPRNTIYF.

The chain links TRBV19 to TRBJ2-1; 7 bases match TRBD2. The CDR3 has 16 residues. The V gene end was trimmed by 1 base and the J gene end by 8 bases; junction bases not matched to a gene: 11. Germline V lookup: CDR1 LNHDA, CDR2 SQIVND (reference sequence). The CDR3 sequence is CASSIGGRGRVYEQFF. The CDR3 DNA reads as TGTGCCAGTAGTATAGGGGGACGAGGGAGGGTTTATGAGCAGTTCTTC.

The V and J genes are TRBV5-1 and TRBJ2-7; a weak D match, TRBD2 (7 bases). The CDR3 consists of 15 residues. Germline values: CDR1 SGHRS, CDR2 YFSETQ. V was clipped by 4 bases and J by 4 bases, with 18 bases between them. CDR3 nucleotides: TGCGCCAGCAGCACCCTAGGGGGGGCGGAGTACGAGCAGTACTTC. Translating gives CASSTLGGAEYEQYF.

This chain uses TRBV28 with TRBJ2-6; no clear D. Trimming took 6 bases from V and 0 from J, leaving 12 bases between them. This CDR3 spans 16 amino acids. From germline, CDR1 is MDHEN and CDR2 SYDVKM. The CDR3 nucleotides are TGTGCCAGCAGCCTGACGGGCCCCTCTGGGGCCAACGTCCTGACTTTC. Amino acids: CASSLTGPSGANVLTF.

The rearrangement links TRBV4-1 to TRBJ2-2; D might be TRBD1 (6 bases). Per the germline V gene, CDR1 is MGHRA and CDR2 is YSYEKL. V was clipped by 4 bases and J by 8 bases, with 14 bases between them. The CDR3 spans 14 residues. CDR3: CASSPVQGVGELFF. In DNA, the CDR3 is TGCGCCAGCAGCCCCGTACAGGGTGTAGGGGAGCTGTTTTTT.

The rearrangement uses TRBV3-1 (or the pseudogene TRBV3-2) and TRBJ1-5; D might be TRBD1 (5 bases). The CDR3 sequence is 13 residues long. The V and J ends lost 4 bases and 6 bases respectively, with 10 bases between them. Germline V lookup: CDR1 LGHDT, CDR2 YNNKEL (reference sequence). The chain's CDR3 is CASSPQRGQPQHF. CDR3 DNA: TGTGCCAGCAGCCCACAGAGGGGTCAGCCCCAGCATTTT.

The chain joins TRBV7-3 to TRBJ2-7; 8 bases match TRBD2. V lost 1 base and J lost 4; bases outside the gene matches: 18. The CDR3 consists of 19 residues. CDR1 and CDR2 from the germline V gene are SGHTA and FQGTGA. The CDR3 here is CASSLRGSGIPPLFYEQYF. The CDR3 DNA reads TGTGCCAGCAGCTTAAGGGGTAGCGGGATACCTCCGTTATTTTACGAGCAGTACTTC.

The CDR3, as DNA: TGTGCCACCGCCCCATCAGGGAACTTTTACAATGAGCAGTTCTTC. It translates to CATAPSGNFYNEQFF. The genes are TRBV24-1 and TRBJ2-1; D possibly corresponds to TRBD1 (5 bases). The V and J ends lost 9 bases and 4 bases respectively, with 18 bases between them. The length of the CDR3 is 15 residues. Germline V CDR1 and CDR2: KGHDR, SFDVKD.

This rearrangement joins TRBV20-1 to TRBJ1-1; D gene unclear. This CDR3 is 11 amino acids long. Trimming shortened V by 0 bases and J by 12 bases, and 11 bases separated the two germline ends. Germline CDR1 DFQATT, CDR2 SNEGSKA (reference sequence). This chain's CDR3 is CSARDGRTTFF. The CDR3 DNA follows: TGCAGTGCTAGAGATGGCAGGACCACTTTCTTT.

The table lists this clone with a few counts. The chain couples TRBV7-8 to TRBJ2-7; unclear D gene. Germline V lookup: CDR1 SGHVS, CDR2 FQNEAQ. V was shortened by 4 bases and J by 6 bases, with 7 bases between the two germline ends. This CDR3 comprises 11 residues. The DNA for the CDR3 is TGTGCCAGCAGCTCCTCGGTCGAGCAGTACTTC. Encoded protein: CASSSSVEQYF.

V usage is TRBV5-1 and J usage is TRBJ1-2; 10 positions agree with TRBD1. Germline-derived CDR1 and CDR2 are SGHRS and YFSETQ. There are 13 residues in the CDR3. V gave up 6 bases and J gave up 8 bases; unmatched junction bases: 7. CDR3 amino acids: CASTRGTGEGYTF. CDR3 DNA sequence: TGCGCCAGCACCAGAGGGACAGGGGAGGGCTACACCTTC.

CDR3 protein: CASSQSLGSGRAGEQFF. The CDR3 DNA reads as TGCGCCAGCAGCCAATCACTGGGTAGCGGGAGGGCAGGTGAGCAGTTCTTC. The V gene is TRBV4-1, the J gene TRBJ2-1; 11 bases are shared with TRBD2. The germline V gene has CDR1 MGHRA and CDR2 YSYEKL. The V segment lost 2 bases and the J segment 9 bases; nucleotides outside the gene matches: 12. The CDR3 covers 17 residues.

The chain employs TRBV7-6 and TRBJ1-4; maybe TRBD1 (6 bases). Germline CDR1 and CDR2: SGHVS and FNYEAQ. V shed 5 bases and J shed 8 bases, with 18 bases lying between them. There are 15 residues in the CDR3. CDR3 coding DNA: TGTGCCAGCAGCCGCCAGAGCAGGGGAGGGGAAAAACTGTTTTTT. It is translated as CASSRQSRGGEKLFF.

This chain uses TRBV3-1 (or the pseudogene TRBV3-2) with TRBJ2-1, with unresolved D. CDR3 size: 10 residues. With 8 bases removed from V and 9 bases from J, the gap between germline ends came to 8 bases. The germline V gene has CDR1 LGHDT and CDR2 YNNKEL (reference sequence). The DNA for the CDR3 is TGTGCCAGCCTGTCGGGTGAGCAGTTCTTC. It codes for CASLSGEQFF.

CDR3 region: CASSPPAYGANVLTF. CDR3 DNA: TGTGCCAGCTCACCACCTGCTTATGGGGCCAACGTCCTGACTTTC. The rearrangement links TRBV18 to TRBJ2-6, with D unresolved. Germline V gives CDR1 KGHSH, CDR2 LQKENI. V lost 0 bases and J lost 3, with 6 bases in between. The CDR3 loop spans 15 amino acids.

V usage is TRBV9 and J usage is TRBJ2-3, with 9 bases matching TRBD2. Per germline, CDR1 SGDLS and CDR2 YYNGEE. The length of the CDR3 is 16 residues. V shed 3 bases and J 2 bases; nucleotides not matched to a gene: 7. The CDR3 loop reads CASSALAGPPTDTQYF. CDR3 bases: TGTGCCAGCAGCGCACTAGCGGGCCCCCCCACAGATACGCAGTATTTT.

The chain uses TRBV7-8 and TRBJ1-5; D gene unclear. Germline V gene sequence: CDR1 SGHVS, CDR2 FQNEAQ. This CDR3 is 16 amino acids long. V was pared by 0 bases and J by 3 bases, with 12 bases between. CDR3 protein: CASSLAMGGINQPQHF. CDR3 in DNA: TGTGCCAGCAGCTTAGCGATGGGTGGGATCAATCAGCCCCAGCATTTT.

This chain connects TRBV24-1 to TRBJ2-3; 12 bases match TRBD2. The CDR3 loop spans 15 amino acids. Germline loops: CDR1 KGHDR, CDR2 SFDVKD. J was trimmed by 5 bases and V by 10 bases; bases with no gene match: 9. CDR3: CATAGLAGGRDTQYF. The CDR3 DNA sequence: TGTGCCACAGCGGGTCTAGCGGGAGGGCGAGATACGCAGTATTTT.

The gene calls are TRBV3-1 (or the pseudogene TRBV3-2) and TRBJ1-5; D gene unclear. The V gene's germline CDR1 is LGHDT and CDR2 YNNKEL (reference sequence). The CDR3 has 13 residues. Trimming removed 3 bases at V and 9 bases at J, with 12 bases between. The CDR3 sequence is CASSQARLWPQHF. The CDR3 DNA reads as TGTGCCAGCAGCCAGGCCCGGCTTTGGCCCCAGCATTTT.

This chain connects TRBV5-1 to TRBJ2-7; D possibly matches TRBD1 or TRBD2 (5 bases each). V was trimmed by 6 bases and J by 5 bases, leaving 15 bases between them. This CDR3 has 13 residues. Germline assignment: CDR1 SGHRS and CDR2 YFSETQ. CDR3: CASTLGAANEQYF. The CDR3 nucleotides read TGCGCCAGCACTCTCGGGGCGGCGAACGAGCAGTACTTC.

The chain couples TRBV2 to TRBJ1-4, with D possibly being TRBD1 (6 bases). The CDR3 spans 15 residues. Per germline, CDR1 SNHLY and CDR2 FYNNEI. V lost 2 bases and J lost 8, with 15 bases in between. CDR3 residues: CASSENRAYGEKLFF. As DNA, the CDR3 is TGTGCCAGCAGTGAAAACAGGGCTTATGGGGAAAAACTGTTTTTT.

This chain uses TRBV4-2 with TRBJ2-2; 8 bases align to TRBD2. The CDR3 extends over 18 amino acids. Germline trimming cut 4 bases from V and 7 bases from J; bases unmatched to any gene: 17. Germline V gene sequence: CDR1 LGHNA, CDR2 YNFKEQ. CDR3 sequence reads: CASSPRLSGRVRSGELFF. CDR3 sequence (DNA): TGTGCCAGCAGCCCGCGACTAAGCGGGAGAGTTAGGAGCGGGGAGCTGTTTTTT.

J is TRBJ1-1 and V is TRBV6-5; possible D gene TRBD1, 6 bases. V was clipped by 4 bases and J by 10 bases, with 13 bases between them. The CDR3 is made up of 12 amino acids. Per the germline V gene, CDR1 is MNHEY and CDR2 is SVGAGI. For the CDR3, the DNA is TGTGCCAGCAGTTTCTCAGGGGAGGGAGCTTTCTTT. It translates to CASSFSGEGAFF.

The J gene is TRBJ1-5, the V gene TRBV28, with D perhaps TRBD1 (5 bases). The germline CDR1 and CDR2 sequences are MDHEN and SYDVKM. Trimming removed 3 bases from V and 4 bases from J, with 16 bases in between. CDR3 length equals 16 residues. CDR3 sequence (DNA): TGTGCCAGCAGTTTTGTCGCAGGGCTGCGGAATCAGCCCCAGCATTTT. It encodes CASSFVAGLRNQPQHF.

The V and J genes are TRBV28 and TRBJ2-7; 13 bases agree with TRBD2. Looked up from germline, CDR1 is MDHEN and CDR2 is SYDVKM. The trim removed 4 bases at V and 0 bases at J, leaving 3 bases unmatched. The CDR3 extends over 16 amino acids. CDR3 in amino acids: CASSSTSGRASYEQYF. The DNA of the CDR3 is TGTGCCAGCAGTTCAACTAGCGGGAGGGCCTCCTACGAGCAGTACTTC.